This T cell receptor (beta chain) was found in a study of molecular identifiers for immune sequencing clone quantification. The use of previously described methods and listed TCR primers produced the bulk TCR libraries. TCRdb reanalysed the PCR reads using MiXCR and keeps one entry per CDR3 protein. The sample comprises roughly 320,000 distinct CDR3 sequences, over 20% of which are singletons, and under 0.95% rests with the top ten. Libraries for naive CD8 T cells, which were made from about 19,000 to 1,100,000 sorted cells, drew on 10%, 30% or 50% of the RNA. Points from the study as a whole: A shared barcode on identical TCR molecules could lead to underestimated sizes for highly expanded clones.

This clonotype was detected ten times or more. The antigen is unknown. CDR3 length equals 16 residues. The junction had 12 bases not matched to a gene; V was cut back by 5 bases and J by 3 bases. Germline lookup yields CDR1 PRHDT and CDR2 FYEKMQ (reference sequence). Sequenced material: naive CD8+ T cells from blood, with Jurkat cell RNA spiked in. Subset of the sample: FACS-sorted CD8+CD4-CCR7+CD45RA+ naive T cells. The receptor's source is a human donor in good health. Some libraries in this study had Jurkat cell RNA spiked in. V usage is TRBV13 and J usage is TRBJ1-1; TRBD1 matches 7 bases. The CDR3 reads CASSERGGAGDTEAFF. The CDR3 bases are TGTGCCAGCAGCGAGAGAGGGGGCGCCGGGGACACTGAAGCTTTCTTT.